This T cell receptor beta chain derives from a study of shared clonotypes between healthy human individuals. Trimming removed 1 base at V and 2 bases at J, with 12 bases between. CDR3 length: 15 residues. Germline V gene lookup returns CDR1 LGHNA and CDR2 YSLEER. Profiled with immunoSEQ multiplex PCR; TCRdb holds only in-frame clones, not every one. The sample shows 2 million to 2.5 million clones, approximately 95% of them seen only once. This sequence was found in a man aged 18 to 29 in good health. Some clones in this sample may be carry-over from other donors' samples. The rearrangement uses TRBV4-3 and TRBJ2-7; either TRBD1 or TRBD2 may supply D (5 bases each). Sequencing was performed on naive CD4+ T cells from PBMCs. Subset specified: CD45RA+ positively selected. The CDR3 sequence: CASSQVVRGTYEQYF. In DNA form, the CDR3 reads TGCGCCAGCAGCCAAGTGGTGAGGGGAACCTACGAGCAGTACTTC.